This T cell receptor (beta chain) comes out of a study of T cell responses to AZD1222 COVID-19 vaccine (dated by TCRdb to about 2021). At the level of the whole study: AZD1222 recipients given second doses at about 4 weeks or at about 12 weeks were pooled, since spike-specific TCR depth and breadth were not found to differ between the two schedules. TCR sequencing was performed for over 230 trial participants, of whom about 200 were given two doses of AZD1222 and some 26 were given two doses of MenACWY control vaccine. Trial participants were enrolled into age subgroups of 18-55, 56-69 and 70-plus years, which contained about 150, 28 and 57 TCR-sequenced participants, respectively.

In the paper's terms, the time point label means: baseline before first vaccination. Vaccinee samples were obtained from the UK trials COV001 and COV002, which included a single-blind randomized controlled phase 2/3 trial of AZD1222 (ChAdOx1 nCoV-19) in healthy adults. Trial participant PBMC samples were collected at day 0 and day 28 after the second dose for TCRbeta chain sequencing. Study-wide findings and limitations: Participants were mostly white British and included more females than males, and it was suggested by the authors that clonal diversity may have been underestimated. A significant rise in spike-specific TCR breadth and depth was observed after two AZD1222 doses relative to day 0 and relative to MenACWY recipients. In the small 56-69-year group, the increase in depth fell short of significance, most likely because of low power. Because no day 14 peak-response samples were available, the repertoires could be characterized only after the peak T cell response. Nearly half of unique spike-specific TCRs reportedly recognized epitopes outside regions mutated in the B.1.351 and B.1.1.7 variants. The whole spike protein was spanned by vaccine-associated CD4 TCRs, and dominant responses were seen in regions 160-218 and 743-854. Conclusions about previously exposed vaccinees are limited, since just 5 to 7 AZD1222 recipients were seropositive for SARS-CoV-2 at baseline.

For this clone: No cognate antigen has been identified for it. No much larger clone is present one base from it, and per-base qualities are unavailable.

Including cysteine and phenylalanine, the CDR3 has 13 amino acids. The only DNA kept is the CDR3, 39 bases in frame from the first base. At the junction V is shortened by 10 bases and J by 1 base, with 12 bases in between. The germline V gene sets CDR1 to ENHRY and CDR2 to SYGVKD. The CDR3 regions of human TCRbeta chains were subjected to immunosequencing. From the authors' description of their analysis: TCRs in the repertoires were compared against a reference library of SARS-CoV-2-specific TCRs that had been generated with the MIRA antigen-specificity platform. Breadth was defined as the fraction of unique TCRs that were SARS-CoV-2-associated, and depth was defined as the fraction of total T cells that were SARS-CoV-2-associated. Using the MIRA data, each spike-specific TCR was assigned both to the spike region to which the TCR was reactive and to a CD4 or CD8 class. Log10-transformed breadth and depth values were compared by one-way ANOVA with Sidak's multiple comparisons tests. As stored in TCRdb, this immuneACCESS dataset retains in-frame rearrangements with V and J assigned. A fraction of the clones does not appear; measured against another copy, unresolved V genes explain less than half of the discrepancy, and the remainder lacks a known reason. D and trimming were read from the DNA, whereas the V and J calls and clone size are those reported in that table. The table for this sample lists some 120,000 clones; roughly 90% of them were counted only once. Together, the top ten hold 2.5% to 3% of the sample.

The sequence derives from an adult in good health. The specimen was peripheral blood, collected on day 0 of AZD1222 vaccination. This sequence uses TRBV10-3 and TRBJ2-3; the D gene identity is not certain. CDR3 region: CATFVDGTDTQYF. The nucleotides read TGTGCCACTTTCGTAGACGGCACAGATACGCAGTATTTT.